One and the same sample provided the 14 T cell receptor beta chains below, sequenced in a study of T-cell memory formation after mild COVID-19 (dated by TCRdb to the early 2020s). The library was built by means of 5' RACE. Sequencing was performed on an Illumina NovaSeq 6000. TCRdb trimmed public reads at Q25 via fastp, called clones via MiXCR and kept in-frame beta chains. One record per CDR3 amino acid sequence lists the most common genes and DNA. The sample contains a few hundred thousand distinct CDR3 sequences, approximately 21% of them found a single time. The biggest ten clones account for around 8.4% of the sample. The specimen was PBMCs or a T cell subset sorted from them (not recorded which). The origin of the receptors is an adult woman who had mild COVID-19 (a few samples of this study predate the infection). The sample titles of this study are shuffled in the database, so cell type and time point are left out; the donor was told from shared clones.

This clonotype has a handful of counts. The chain has TRBV5-6 and TRBJ2-2; 10 nucleotides line up with TRBD1. This CDR3 is built from 16 residues. V lost 4 bases and J lost 4; bases outside the gene matches: 7. Germline CDR1 SGHDT, CDR2 YYEEEE. The chain's CDR3 is CASSQLDRGPTGELFF. DNA for the CDR3: TGTGCCAGCAGCCAACTCGACAGGGGGCCCACCGGGGAGCTGTTTTTT.

The chain couples TRBV20-1 to TRBJ2-1; 11 nucleotides match TRBD2. Germline V gives CDR1 DFQATT, CDR2 SNEGSKA (reference sequence). The CDR3 is 19 residues long. J gave up 5 bases and V 3 bases, and 18 bases lay outside the gene matches. The CDR3 DNA follows: TGCAGTGCTAGGTCTCTAGCGGGAGGACTCACACTTCTGCACAATGAGCAGTTCTTC. Its protein product is CSARSLAGGLTLLHNEQFF.

This clonotype was seen at least ten times. The chain employs TRBV12-3 or TRBV12-4 and TRBJ1-4; D is possibly TRBD1 (6 bases). The CDR3 consists of 14 residues. V lost 5 bases and J 4 bases, leaving 11 bases between the germline ends. CDR3 DNA sequence: TGTGCCAGCAGTCGGACAGAATATAATGAAAAACTGTTTTTT. Protein: CASSRTEYNEKLFF.

This chain uses TRBV19 with TRBJ2-3; D is ambiguous. Germline V lookup: CDR1 LNHDA, CDR2 SQIVND (reference sequence). V lost 3 bases and J lost 2, with 18 bases in between. This CDR3 is built from 17 residues. The CDR3 loop is CASSIDVGTGFTDTQYF. The CDR3 nucleotides are TGTGCCAGTAGTATTGACGTAGGTACCGGATTCACAGATACGCAGTATTTT.

This chain connects TRBV20-1 to TRBJ1-6, with 8 positions matching TRBD1. J gave up 0 bases and V 6 bases, and 7 bases lay outside the gene matches. In germline, CDR1 is DFQATT, CDR2 SNEGSKA (reference sequence). CDR3 size: 16 residues. The CDR3 is CSARDRSSSYNSPLHF. The DNA for the CDR3 is TGCAGTGCCCGGGACAGGTCGAGCTCCTATAATTCACCCCTCCACTTT.

The genes are TRBV12-3 or TRBV12-4 and TRBJ2-2; 13 bases match TRBD2. The CDR3 has 17 residues. The V and J ends lost 5 bases and 5 bases, in that order; junction bases with no gene match: 8. CDR3 in amino acids: CASSTSGRARRTGELFF. The DNA for the CDR3 is TGTGCCAGCAGTACTAGCGGGAGGGCCAGACGGACCGGGGAGCTGTTTTTT.

This clonotype was observed a few times. The chain recombines TRBV5-1 with TRBJ2-7; D gene ambiguous. This CDR3 has 14 amino acids. Germline V gives CDR1 SGHRS, CDR2 YFSETQ. Deletions cut 1 base from V and 2 bases from J, with 10 bases between. The CDR3: CASSLSPDAYEQYF. In DNA, the CDR3 is TGCGCCAGCAGCTTGAGTCCAGACGCCTACGAGCAGTACTTC.

V usage is TRBV24-1 and J usage is TRBJ1-1; D ambiguous. The CDR3 loop spans 13 amino acids. Germline CDR1 and CDR2: KGHDR and SFDVKD. Trimming took off 1 base at V and 4 bases at J, with 6 bases between the two ends. The CDR3 loop reads CATSDFRSTEAFF. In DNA form, the CDR3 reads TGTGCCACCAGTGATTTTCGCTCCACTGAAGCTTTCTTT.

This clonotype appeared a few times. This sequence joins TRBV21-1 and TRBJ2-2. TRBV21-1 is described as a pseudogene. The CDR3 has 15 amino acids. CDR3 loop: CASSKETSSTGELFF. The DNA for the CDR3 is TGTGCCAGCAGCAAGGAGACTTCTTCCACCGGGGAGCTGTTTTTT.

In this sample, this clonotype turned up a few times. The rearrangement links TRBV24-1 to TRBJ1-5, with a weak D call TRBD1 (6 bases). Trimming stripped 2 bases from V and 6 bases from J, with 19 bases between. Germline V lookup: CDR1 KGHDR, CDR2 SFDVKD. CDR3 length: 17 residues. For the CDR3, the DNA is TGTGCCACCAGTGATTCCGTGTTGTCGGGGGGCAGTCAGCCCCAGCATTTT. Its translation: CATSDSVLSGGSQPQHF.

This chain joins TRBV6-2 or TRBV6-3 and TRBJ1-4; no clear D. Trimming removed 6 bases at V and 6 bases at J, with 5 bases between. Germline V gene sequence: CDR1 MNHEY, CDR2 SVGEGT. This CDR3 is built from 11 residues. CDR3 amino acids: CASSNYEKLFF. In DNA, the CDR3 is TGTGCCAGCAGCAATTATGAAAAACTGTTTTTT.

This clonotype was observed a handful of times. This chain uses TRBV20-1 with TRBJ2-1, with 7 bases lining up with TRBD2. Germline loops: CDR1 DFQATT, CDR2 SNEGSKA (reference sequence). The trim removed 0 bases at V and 9 bases at J, leaving 11 bases unmatched. CDR3 length: 15 residues. The CDR3 region is CSAREGAGRRPEQFF. DNA for the CDR3: TGCAGTGCTAGAGAGGGAGCGGGACGCCGACCTGAGCAGTTCTTC.

This rearrangement joins TRBV5-1 to TRBJ2-3, with D possibly being TRBD2 (7 bases). This CDR3 contains 14 residues. V lost 7 bases and J 0 bases, leaving 12 bases between the germline ends. The germline V gene has CDR1 SGHRS and CDR2 YFSETQ. The CDR3 coding sequence is TGCGCCAGCTGGGGGGGCTGGAGCACAGATACGCAGTATTTT. Its protein is CASWGGWSTDTQYF.

The CDR3 nucleotides are TGTGCCAGCAGCCTACCCGGACAGGGGTTCCAGTACTTC. Translation gives CASSLPGQGFQYF. The rearrangement uses TRBV5-5 and TRBJ2-7; 9 bases are shared with TRBD1. The CDR3 is 13 amino acids. Germline assignment: CDR1 SGHKS and CDR2 YYEKEE (reference sequence). Trimming took 4 bases from V and 10 from J; bases not matched to a gene: 9.